This is a list of T cell receptor beta chains from one sample in a study of cytomegalovirus exposure and HLA in healthy donors. Assay: immunoSEQ multiplex PCR; the TCRdb copy retains only in-frame clones and omits some. This sample has approximately 210,000 clones; about 80% occur once, and the top ten carry approximately 1%. The sequenced material came from PBMCs. The receptors were sampled from a woman between 35 and 50 years old in good health and CMV-seronegative. Both conserved end residues are part of each CDR3. The D gene is left open where the match is weak. Clone size is shown for a subset of rows, as once, few, many or a class of expanded clone.

TRBV19	TRBJ2-1	once	TRBD2	TGTGCCAGTACCGGGAGCGGGGTATACAATGAGCAGTTCTTC	CASTGSGVYNEQFF
TRBV2	TRBJ2-3	once	NA	TGTGCCAGCAGCCTGAGCACAGATACGCAGTATTTT	CASSLSTDTQYF
TRBV19	TRBJ1-5	NA	NA	TGTGCCAGTAGTAGTACGGCAGCCGGCGGAGCCCAGCATTTT	CASSSTAAGGAQHF
TRBV11-3	TRBJ2-1	NA	NA	TGTGCCAGCAGCTTAGAATACAGGTACAATGAGCAGTTCTTC	CASSLEYRYNEQFF
TRBV9	TRBJ1-2	NA	NA	TGTGCCAGCGGTCCCGACAGACGCTATGGCTACACCTTC	CASGPDRRYGYTF
TRBV10-3	TRBJ1-2	few	TRBD1	TGTGCCACCCGAGGGGGATGGACAGGGTGGGATGGCTACACCTTC	CATRGGWTGWDGYTF
TRBV4-3	TRBJ2-1	few	NA	TGCGCCAGCAGCCAAGGCTCGTGGGCAGGGGTCAATGAGCAGTTCTTC	CASSQGSWAGVNEQFF
TRBV7-2	TRBJ1-1	NA	NA	TGTGCCAGCAGCTTGTCGGGGGAGAACACTGAAGCTTTCTTT	CASSLSGENTEAFF
TRBV30	TRBJ1-1	NA	NA	TGTGCCTGGAGTGTACGGGGGGCTACTCTCCTGGGAGAAGCTTTCTTT	CAWSVRGATLLGEAFF
TRBV7-8	TRBJ2-7	NA	TRBD1	TGTGCCAGCAGCTTAGACAGGGGGCGCGAGCAGTACTTC	CASSLDRGREQYF
TRBV5-4	TRBJ2-5	NA	NA	TGTGCCAGCAGCTCAGTCCTAGCTAAAGAGACCCAGTACTTC	CASSSVLAKETQYF
TRBV7-2	TRBJ2-5	NA	TRBD2	TGTGCCAGCAGCTTAGGTTTAGCGGGAGGGAGTGAGACCCAGTACTTC	CASSLGLAGGSETQYF
TRBV28	TRBJ1-6	NA	TRBD1	TGTGCCAGCAGCCTGGGACAGGGAAGTTCACCCCTCCACTTT	CASSLGQGSSPLHF
TRBV7-3	TRBJ2-5	NA	TRBD2	TGTGCCAGCAGCTTAACACCTGGACTAGCGGGAAGGGAGACCCAGTACTTC	CASSLTPGLAGRETQYF
TRBV7-3	TRBJ2-3	NA	TRBD2	TGTGCCAGCAGCTTAATTCCCACTACTAGCGGGAGGGCCGAAAGTATGAACACAGATACGCAGTATTTT	CASSLIPTTSGRAESMNTDTQYF
TRBV7-8	TRBJ1-1	few	NA	TGTGCCAGCACCAGAATTAACCGGAACACTGAAGCTTTCTTT	CASTRINRNTEAFF
TRBV27	TRBJ2-7	NA	TRBD2	TGTGCCAGCAGTTCGGGACTAGCGGGCTCCTACGAGCAGTACTTC	CASSSGLAGSYEQYF
TRBV7-2	TRBJ2-3	NA	NA	TGTGCCACCACCAGCGGCACTAGCACAGATACGCAGTATTTT	CATTSGTSTDTQYF
TRBV27	TRBJ1-5	NA	NA	TGTGCCAGCAGTGCCCACTCGAATCAGCCCCAGCATTTT	CASSAHSNQPQHF